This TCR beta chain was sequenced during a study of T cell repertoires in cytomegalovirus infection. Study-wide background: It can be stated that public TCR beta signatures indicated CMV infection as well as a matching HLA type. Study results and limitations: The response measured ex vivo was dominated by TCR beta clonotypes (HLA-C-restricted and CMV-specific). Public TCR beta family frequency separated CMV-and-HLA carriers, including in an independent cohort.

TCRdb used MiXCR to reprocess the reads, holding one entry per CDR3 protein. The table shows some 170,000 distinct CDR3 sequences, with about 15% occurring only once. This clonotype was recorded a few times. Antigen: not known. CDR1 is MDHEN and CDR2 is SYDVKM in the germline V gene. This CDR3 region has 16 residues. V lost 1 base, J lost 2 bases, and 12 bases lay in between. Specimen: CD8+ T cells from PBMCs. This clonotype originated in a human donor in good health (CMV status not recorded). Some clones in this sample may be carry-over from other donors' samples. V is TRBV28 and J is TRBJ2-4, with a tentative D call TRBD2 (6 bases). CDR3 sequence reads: CASSLFPGGTKNIQYF. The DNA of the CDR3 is TGTGCCAGCAGTTTATTTCCAGGAGGGACCAAAAACATTCAGTACTTC.